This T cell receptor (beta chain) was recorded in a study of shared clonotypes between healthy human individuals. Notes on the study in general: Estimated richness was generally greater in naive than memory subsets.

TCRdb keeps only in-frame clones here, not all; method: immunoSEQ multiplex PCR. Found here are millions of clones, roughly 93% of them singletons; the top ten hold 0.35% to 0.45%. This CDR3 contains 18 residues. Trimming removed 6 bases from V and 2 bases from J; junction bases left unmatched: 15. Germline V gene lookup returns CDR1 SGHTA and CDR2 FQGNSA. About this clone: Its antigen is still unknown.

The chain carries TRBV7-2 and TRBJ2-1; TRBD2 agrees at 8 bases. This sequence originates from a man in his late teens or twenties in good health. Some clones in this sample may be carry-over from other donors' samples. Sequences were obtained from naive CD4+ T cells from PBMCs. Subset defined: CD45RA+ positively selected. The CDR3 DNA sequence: TGTGCCAGCAGAGCTTATTATGGGGCGGGACTAGCCTACAATGAGCAGTTCTTC. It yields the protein CASRAYYGAGLAYNEQFF.